These 32 T cell receptor beta chains were all obtained from the same sample, sequenced in a study of immune cell composition in non-small cell lung cancer. Assay: immunoSEQ multiplex PCR; the TCRdb copy retains only in-frame clones and omits some. Of about 2,700 clones listed, approximately 80% are singletons. What was sequenced was lung tumor tissue. These TCRs come from a human donor with non-small cell lung cancer.

The chain is built from TRBV5-1 and TRBJ1-4; the match to TRBD1 covers 10 bases. CDR1 is SGHRS, CDR2 YFSETQ, per germline. The CDR3 length is 16 residues. V shed 1 base and J 8 bases; nucleotides not matched to a gene: 8. This chain's CDR3 is CASSLTARTGGEKLFF. CDR3 nucleotide sequence: TGCGCCAGCAGCTTGACAGCCCGGACAGGGGGGGAAAAACTGTTTTTT.

The rearrangement joins TRBV7-6 to TRBJ2-3; 7 bases map to TRBD2. This CDR3 is built from 13 residues. The V segment lost 4 bases and the J segment 8 bases; nucleotides outside the gene matches: 6. Germline V lookup: CDR1 SGHVS, CDR2 FNYEAQ. CDR3 loop: CASSSTSAGTQYF. The CDR3 DNA sequence: TGTGCCAGCAGCTCAACTAGCGCGGGTACGCAGTATTTT.

This clone showed up just once. The CDR3 DNA follows: TGTGCCAGTAGTTCCCACGGTGCAACTAATGAAAAACTGTTTTTT. Translated, it gives CASSSHGATNEKLFF. The chain carries TRBV19 and TRBJ1-4; D unresolved. This CDR3 is 15 amino acids long. Per germline, CDR1 LNHDA and CDR2 SQIVND (reference sequence). V was trimmed by 5 bases and J by 0 bases, leaving 10 bases between them.

By sample fraction, this clone is large. V gene TRBV9 combines with J gene TRBJ2-2; D is unresolved. The length of the CDR3 is 12 residues. The germline V and J ends were trimmed by 1 base and 7 bases, with 5 bases remaining between them. Germline-derived CDR1 and CDR2 are SGDLS and YYNGEE. The CDR3 nucleotides read TGTGCCAGCAGCGTATCCGGCGGGGAGCTGTTTTTT. Protein product: CASSVSGGELFF. Complete variable domain (other parts from reference TRBV9 and TRBJ2-2): DSGVTQTPKHLITATGQRVTLRCSPRSGDLSVYWYQQSLDQGLQFLIQYYNGEERAKGNILERFSAQQFPDLHSELNLSSLELGDSALYFCASSVSGGELFFGEGSRLTVL.

This clone was detected only a few times. J is TRBJ1-2 and V is TRBV7-8; D is possibly TRBD1 (5 bases). CDR3 size: 15 residues. With 1 base removed from V and 2 bases from J, the gap between germline ends came to 11 bases. Germline V gene data show CDR1 as SGHVS and CDR2 as FQNEAQ. In nucleotides, the CDR3 is TGTGCCAGCAGCTTAGATGACGGGGGGAACTATGGCTACACCTTC. This sequence encodes CASSLDDGGNYGYTF.

The chain recombines TRBV15 with TRBJ2-3; D unresolved. This CDR3 comprises 14 residues. V lost 0 bases, J lost 5 bases, and 9 bases lay in between. Per the germline V gene, CDR1 is LNHNV and CDR2 is YYDKDF (reference sequence). The DNA for the CDR3 is TGTGCCACCAGCAGAGATAGAGGCGGAGATACGCAGTATTTT. Amino acid sequence: CATSRDRGGDTQYF.

This clone was seen only once. V is TRBV7-6 and J is TRBJ2-3, with TRBD1 matching 11 bases. The CDR3 loop spans 14 amino acids. Looked up from germline, CDR1 is SGHVS and CDR2 is FNYEAQ. The ends lost 6 bases at V and 5 bases at J; junction bases unmatched: 4. The CDR3 protein is CASSGQGAEDTQYF. The CDR3 DNA reads TGTGCCAGCAGTGGACAGGGGGCGGAAGATACGCAGTATTTT.

The genes are TRBV5-1 and TRBJ2-6, with no clear D. The CDR3 contains 15 residues. Trimming cost V 0 bases and J 0 bases, with 4 bases left between them. From germline, CDR1 is SGHRS and CDR2 YFSETQ. The CDR3 here is CASSLAVSGANVLTF. The CDR3 DNA reads as TGCGCCAGCAGCTTGGCCGTCTCTGGGGCCAACGTCCTGACTTTC.

The CDR3 DNA reads as TGTGCCAGCAGCCCGACCCCCGGGGGTACTTCTGGAAACACCATATATTTT. The encoded protein is CASSPTPGGTSGNTIYF. J is TRBJ1-3 and V is TRBV7-9, with D possibly being TRBD1 (5 bases). V was shortened by 5 bases and J by 1 base, with 18 bases between the two germline ends. This CDR3 is built from 17 residues. The germline V gene encodes CDR1 SEHNR and CDR2 FQNEAQ (reference sequence).

DNA of the CDR3: TGCGCCAGCAGCTTGGGGGGCGCCTCGAGCTCTGGAAACACCATATATTTT. Translating gives CASSLGGASSSGNTIYF. This chain uses TRBV5-1 with TRBJ1-3; D possibly corresponds to TRBD1 (5 bases). The V end was cut by 0 bases, the J end by 0 bases, with 13 bases between. Germline CDR1 reads SGHRS; CDR2 reads YFSETQ. CDR3 size: 17 residues.

The chain uses TRBV19 and TRBJ2-3, with 7 bases identical to TRBD2. The CDR3 covers 14 residues. The germline V gene encodes CDR1 LNHDA and CDR2 SQIVND (reference sequence). The ends lost 9 bases at V and 4 bases at J; junction bases unmatched: 10. CDR3 region: CASPRAGDADTQYF. CDR3 bases: TGTGCCAGCCCAAGGGCGGGAGACGCAGATACGCAGTATTTT.

This chain connects TRBV6-5 to TRBJ2-7, with 10 positions matching TRBD2. V lost 0 bases, J lost 2 bases, and 1 base stayed unmatched. Germline CDR1 MNHEY, CDR2 SVGAGI. The CDR3 spans 15 residues. DNA of the CDR3: TGTGCCAGCAGTTACTCGAGCGGGGGGGCCTACGAGCAGTACTTC. Encoded protein: CASSYSSGGAYEQYF.

This rearrangement joins TRBV7-2 to TRBJ2-5, with TRBD2 as a possible D gene (5 bases). Deletions cut 3 bases from V and 4 bases from J, with 12 bases between. Germline-derived CDR1 and CDR2 are SGHTA and FQGNSA. The CDR3 covers 14 residues. CDR3 protein: CASSFGNAGETQYF. CDR3 bases: TGTGCCAGCAGCTTTGGTAACGCGGGAGAGACCCAGTACTTC. Variable domain in full (rest from reference TRBV7-2 and TRBJ2-5): GAGVSQSPSNKVTEKGKDVELRCDPISGHTALYWYRQSLGQGLEFLIYFQGNSAPDKSGLPSDRFSAERTGGSVSTLTIQRTQQEDSAVYLCASSFGNAGETQYFGPGTRLLVL.

This clone turned up a few times. The gene calls are TRBV27 and TRBJ1-6; D unclear. Trimming removed 6 bases at V and 12 bases at J, with 15 bases between. This CDR3 spans 13 amino acids. Germline V CDR1 and CDR2: MNHEY, SMNVEV (reference sequence). The CDR3 DNA reads as TGTGCCAGCAGCCTCTCCGGGAGGGAACCCCTCCACTTT. Its protein is CASSLSGREPLHF.

The chain uses TRBV19 and TRBJ2-1; D is perhaps TRBD1 (6 bases). The CDR3 totals 12 residues. V was clipped by 8 bases and J by 7 bases, with 12 bases between them. Germline values: CDR1 LNHDA, CDR2 SQIVND (reference sequence). In DNA, the CDR3 is TGTGCCAGTGGCCCCAGGGGAAATGAGCAGTTCTTC. Translated, it gives CASGPRGNEQFF.

This clone was picked up a small number of times. The sample carries other DNA sequences with the same CDR3. The chain recombines TRBV7-7 with TRBJ2-1, with TRBD1 identical over 7 bases. The CDR3 has 14 amino acids. Germline V gives CDR1 SSHAT, CDR2 FNYEAQ (reference sequence). With 2 bases clipped from V and 5 bases from J, the junction kept 3 bases outside the gene matches. The CDR3: CASSLFGTDNEQFF. CDR3 in DNA: TGTGCCAGCAGCTTATTCGGGACAGACAATGAGCAGTTCTTC. The variable domain in full, completed from reference TRBV7-7 and TRBJ2-1, reads GAGVSQSPRYKVTKRGQDVTLRCDPISSHATLYWYQQALGQGPEFLTYFNYEAQPDKSGLPSDRFSAERPEGSISTLTIQRTEQRDSAMYRCASSLFGTDNEQFFGPGTRLTVL.

The chain joins TRBV25-1 to TRBJ1-1; D gene unclear. Per the germline V gene, CDR1 is MGHDK and CDR2 is SYGVNS. V dropped 6 bases and J dropped 0 bases, with 8 bases sitting between them. The CDR3 contains 13 residues. CDR3 loop: CASRGRLNTEAFF. The CDR3, as DNA: TGTGCCAGCAGGGGGAGACTGAACACTGAAGCTTTCTTT.

The chain uses TRBV11-2 and TRBJ2-5, with TRBD2 as a possible D gene (6 bases). The CDR3 runs 15 residues. Germline V CDR1 and CDR2: SGHAT, FQNNGV. The V end lost 5 bases, the J end lost 5 bases, and 18 bases lay between the germline ends. For the CDR3, the DNA is TGTGCCAGCAGCCTGGAGGGGTACGGGGTGGAGACCCAGTACTTC. Translation gives CASSLEGYGVETQYF.

This clone showed up just once. The gene calls are TRBV4-1 and TRBJ1-1; perhaps TRBD1 as D (5 bases). Trimming left V 0 bases short and J 1 base short, with 9 bases between. The CDR3 has 15 amino acids. Germline CDR1 and CDR2: MGHRA and YSYEKL. CDR3 DNA sequence: TGCGCCAGCAGCCAAGATCGGGGGGGGAACACTGAAGCTTTCTTT. It specifies CASSQDRGGNTEAFF.

The rearrangement links TRBV6-5 to TRBJ1-1; D is unresolved. Trimming removed 10 bases from V and 1 base from J, with 10 bases in between. The CDR3 sequence is 12 residues long. Germline loops: CDR1 MNHEY, CDR2 SVGAGI. CDR3 bases: TGTGCCACCTCTCCTCGGAACACTGAAGCTTTCTTT. It yields the protein CATSPRNTEAFF.

The chain has TRBV7-6 and TRBJ2-2, with D possibly matching TRBD2 (5 bases). CDR3 size: 16 residues. V gave up 4 bases and J gave up 4 bases, with 16 bases separating them. Germline V gene lookup returns CDR1 SGHVS and CDR2 FNYEAQ. The CDR3 region has the DNA TGTGCCAGCAGCTCATCACTAGGGAGCGGCACCGGGGAGCTGTTTTTT. Its protein is CASSSSLGSGTGELFF.

This rearrangement joins TRBV4-1 to TRBJ1-2, with TRBD1 matching 7 bases. The J segment lost 6 bases and the V segment lost 4 bases, leaving 11 bases of the junction unmatched. Germline V gene sequence: CDR1 MGHRA, CDR2 YSYEKL. The CDR3 has 15 residues. The CDR3 spells CASSRRQGSIDGYTF. CDR3 nucleotides: TGCGCCAGCAGCCGCCGACAGGGTAGCATAGATGGCTACACCTTC.

This rearrangement joins TRBV2 to TRBJ1-1; D may be TRBD1 (6 bases). The length of the CDR3 is 12 residues. Between the trimmed V and J ends, which lost 5 bases and 4 bases, there was a span of 8 bases. Germline CDR1 and CDR2: SNHLY and FYNNEI. This CDR3 is CASSRRGTEAFF. CDR3 coding DNA: TGTGCCAGCAGTCGCAGGGGCACTGAAGCTTTCTTT.

The chain uses TRBV19 and TRBJ1-6; D is perhaps TRBD1 (6 bases). The CDR3 is 14 amino acids. The V end lost 5 bases, the J end lost 7 bases, and 12 bases lay between the germline ends. Germline V gives CDR1 LNHDA, CDR2 SQIVND (reference sequence). The CDR3 nucleotides are TGTGCCAGTAGTGCCTCGACAGGAAATTCACCCCTCCACTTT. Protein: CASSASTGNSPLHF.

This sequence joins TRBV18 and TRBJ1-6; D possibly corresponds to TRBD1 (5 bases). The CDR3 spans 15 residues. Germline V gene lookup returns CDR1 KGHSH and CDR2 LQKENI. Trimming removed 2 bases at V and 6 bases at J, with 11 bases between. The CDR3 DNA is TGTGCCAGCTCACCAGGTACCCAGGGTAATTCACCCCTCCACTTT. Encoded protein: CASSPGTQGNSPLHF.

This chain links TRBV27 with TRBJ2-6; 7 bases line up with TRBD1. The CDR3 contains 15 residues. V lost 4 bases to trimming and J lost 2 bases; unmatched junction nucleotides: 2. Germline assignment: CDR1 MNHEY and CDR2 SMNVEV (reference sequence). CDR3 DNA: TGTGCCAGCAGTTCCACAGGGGCTGGGGCCAACGTCCTGACTTTC. Translation: CASSSTGAGANVLTF.

The sample holds one count of this clone. This rearrangement joins TRBV19 to TRBJ1-5, with 7 positions matching TRBD1. Germline CDR1 reads LNHDA; CDR2 reads SQIVND (reference sequence). The CDR3 is made up of 15 amino acids. V shed 5 bases, J shed 3 bases, and the junction held 7 bases outside the gene matches. The CDR3 region has the DNA TGTGCCAGTAGTCCCGACAGGGTGGACAATCAGCCCCAGCATTTT. Protein sequence: CASSPDRVDNQPQHF. Supplemented by reference TRBV19 and TRBJ1-5, the full variable domain reads DGGITQSPKYLFRKEGQNVTLSCEQNLNHDAMYWYRQDPGQGLRLIYYSQIVNDFQKGDIAEGYSVSREKKESFPLTVTSAQKNPTAFYLCASSPDRVDNQPQHFGDGTRLSIL.

V and J are TRBV5-5 and TRBJ1-4; the D is unclear. V was clipped by 2 bases and J by 6 bases, with 8 bases between them. The CDR3 runs to 13 residues. Germline CDR1 is SGHKS and CDR2 is YYEKEE (reference sequence). The CDR3 here is CASSFGADEKLFF. The CDR3, as DNA: TGTGCCAGCAGCTTTGGAGCCGATGAAAAACTGTTTTTT.

This chain links TRBV6-1 with TRBJ1-6; a possible D gene is TRBD1 (6 bases). CDR3 length: 14 residues. With 6 bases removed from V and 7 bases from J, the gap between germline ends came to 13 bases. Germline V gene lookup returns CDR1 MNHNS and CDR2 SASEGT. The CDR3 reads CASRPGQSNSPLHF. In nucleotides, the CDR3 is TGTGCCAGCAGACCGGGACAATCCAATTCACCCCTCCACTTT.

The V call is TRBV18, the J call TRBJ1-2; possible D gene TRBD1, 6 bases. CDR1 is KGHSH and CDR2 is LQKENI in the germline V gene. V lost 1 base to trimming and J lost 2 bases, with 14 bases between them. This CDR3 has 16 amino acids. The CDR3 DNA sequence: TGTGCCAGCTCACCACTTCAGGGAGGGACAAACTATGGCTACACCTTC. This gives the protein CASSPLQGGTNYGYTF.

About this clone itself: In the same sample, other DNA sequences code for this CDR3. The rearrangement joins TRBV7-2 to TRBJ1-2; 9 bases are shared with TRBD1. The CDR3 extends over 13 amino acids. V lost 6 bases and J lost 6; bases outside the gene matches: 5. The germline V gene encodes CDR1 SGHTA and CDR2 FQGNSA. Here the CDR3 reads CASSTGQGNGYTF. In nucleotides, the CDR3 is TGTGCCAGCAGTACGGGACAGGGAAATGGCTACACCTTC.

This clone was seen only once. CDR3 sequence (DNA): TGCGCCAGCAGCTTCTTACAGGGTGATTCGGAGACCCAGTACTTC. Translating gives CASSFLQGDSETQYF. V and J are TRBV5-1 and TRBJ2-5; TRBD1 might be the D (6 bases). With 2 bases removed from V and 5 bases from J, the gap between germline ends came to 16 bases. The CDR3 sequence is 15 residues long. Germline CDR1 reads SGHRS; CDR2 reads YFSETQ. The full variable domain, completed using reference TRBV5-1 and TRBJ2-5, is KAGVTQTPRYLIKTRGQQVTLSCSPISGHRSVSWYQQTPGQGLQFLFEYFSETQRNKGNFPGRFSGRQFSNSRSEMNVSTLELGDSALYLCASSFLQGDSETQYFGPGTRLLVL.